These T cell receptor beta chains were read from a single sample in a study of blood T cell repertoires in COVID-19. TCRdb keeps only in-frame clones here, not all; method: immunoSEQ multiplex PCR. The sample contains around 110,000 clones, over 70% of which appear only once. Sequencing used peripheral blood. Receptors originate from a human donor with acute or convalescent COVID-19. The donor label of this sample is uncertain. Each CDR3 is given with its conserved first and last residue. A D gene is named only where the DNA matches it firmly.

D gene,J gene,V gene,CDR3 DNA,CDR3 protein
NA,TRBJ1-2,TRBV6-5,TGTGCCAGCAGGGGGGGGTTTGATTATGGCTACACCTTC,CASRGGFDYGYTF
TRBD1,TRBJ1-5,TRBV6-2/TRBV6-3,TGTGCCAGCAGTTACCCCGGGACAGGGGGCTGGGCCGGCAATCAGCCCCAGCATTTT,CASSYPGTGGWAGNQPQHF
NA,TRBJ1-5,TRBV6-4,TGTGCCAGCAGTAAGGACGGGGGACCCCAGCATTTT,CASSKDGGPQHF
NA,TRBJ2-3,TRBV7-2,TGTGCCAGCAGCTTATGGGGGGGCACAGATACGCAGTATTTT,CASSLWGGTDTQYF
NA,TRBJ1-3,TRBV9,TGTGCCAGCAGCGCTGCGGGGCGCCGCTCTGGAAACACCATATATTTT,CASSAAGRRSGNTIYF
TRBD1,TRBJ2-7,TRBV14,TGTGCCAGCAGTACCGGGACAGGGCACTACGAGCAGTACTTC,CASSTGTGHYEQYF
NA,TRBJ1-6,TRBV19,TGTGCCAGTAAAGTGAGGGCGGATAATTCACCCCTCCACTTT,CASKVRADNSPLHF
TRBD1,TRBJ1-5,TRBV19,TGTGCCAGTAGGGGGGCTTGGAGGACAGGAAATCAGCCCCAGCATTTT,CASRGAWRTGNQPQHF
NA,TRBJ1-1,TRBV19,TGTGCCAGTAGGAGCGGGGTCACTGAAGCTTTCTTT,CASRSGVTEAFF
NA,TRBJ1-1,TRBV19,TGTGCCAGTAGTATGAACAGGGCTAAAGGGAACACTGAAGCTTTCTTT,CASSMNRAKGNTEAFF
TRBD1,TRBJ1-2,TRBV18,TGTGCCAGCTCACAGGGACAGGGAGCGAATGGCTACACCTTC,CASSQGQGANGYTF
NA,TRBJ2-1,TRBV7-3,TGTGCCAGCAGCTTACTCGACGTCCCCGGGTATGAGCAGTTCTTC,CASSLLDVPGYEQFF
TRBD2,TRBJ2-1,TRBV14,TGTGCCAGCAGCCAAGATTCTCTAGCGGGGGAGTTAGATGAGCAGTTCTTC,CASSQDSLAGELDEQFF
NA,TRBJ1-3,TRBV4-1,TGCGCCAGCAGCCAAGCAGGGGCTGGAAACACCATATATTTT,CASSQAGAGNTIYF
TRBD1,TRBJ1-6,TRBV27,TGTGCCAGCAGTTTTTCAGGGGGCTATAATTCACCCCTCCACTTT,CASSFSGGYNSPLHF
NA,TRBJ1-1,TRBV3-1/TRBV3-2,TGTGCCAGCAGCCAAGAACGCCTCAGTGAAGCTTTCTTT,CASSQERLSEAFF
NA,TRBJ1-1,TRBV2,TGTGCCAGCACGAGCCAGGGGCCCCGGAGCAGTGAAGCTTTCTTT,CASTSQGPRSSEAFF
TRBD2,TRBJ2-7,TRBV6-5,TGTGCCAGCAAAACTAGCGGGGACTCCTACGAGCAGTACTTC,CASKTSGDSYEQYF
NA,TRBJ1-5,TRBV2,TGTGCCAGCAGTGAATGGCAAAATCAGCCCCAGCATTTT,CASSEWQNQPQHF
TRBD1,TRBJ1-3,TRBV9,TGTGCCAGCAGCAAGGGACAGGGAGCTGGAAACACCATATATTTT,CASSKGQGAGNTIYF